The clone carrying this T cell receptor (beta chain) turned up a few times. Its antigen is not known. Time point meaning: healthy volunteer bleed at 2 weeks. Unfractionated whole blood yielded total RNA. These data come from a study of human T cells and chemical hapten exposure. About the research overall: Small pooled library volume differences mainly caused per-sample TCR yield variation. Study-level findings and limits: With regard to DPC sensitization, TCRs above 1 in 1000 frequency did not change.

Within the library, unique molecular identifiers were attached to each individual cDNA molecule. In the source study's methods: 96,000 or so TCRs per sample was the median, with a range of about 20,000 to 690,600. MiXCR was run by TCRdb on the RACE reads, yielding one entry per CDR3 protein. The V and J calls, along with clone size, are taken from TCRdb and not from the paper's own processing. The sample carries over 100,000 distinct CDR3 sequences, 9% to 10% recorded once. Specimen: whole blood. This clonotype was obtained from a male donor in good health. Some clones in this sample may be carry-over from other donors' samples.

This CDR3 reads CASSQELGQVYQPQHF. CDR3 nucleotide sequence: TGCGCCAGCAGCCAAGAGCTGGGACAGGTCTATCAGCCCCAGCATTTT. The chain carries TRBV4-1 and TRBJ1-5; the match to TRBD1 covers 8 bases. Germline V gives CDR1 MGHRA, CDR2 YSYEKL. This CDR3 comprises 16 residues. V shed 0 bases, J shed 5 bases, and the junction held 6 bases outside the gene matches.